The clone carrying this T cell receptor (beta chain) is a singleton in its sample. This CDR3 is built from 17 residues. Germline V gene sequence: CDR1 KGHDR, CDR2 SFDVKD. V was pared by 4 bases and J by 4 bases, with 11 bases of the junction left unmatched. The data were taken from a study of blood T cell repertoires in COVID-19. Authors' processing steps: Reference gene primer amplification yielded estimated nucleated cell counts. Assay: immunoSEQ multiplex PCR; the TCRdb copy retains only in-frame clones and omits some. V, J and clone size were drawn from that table, and D and trimming were deduced from the DNA. Of about 200,000 clones detected, approximately 80% appear once; the ten largest clones hold about 13%.

Sequenced sample: peripheral blood. This TCR came from a human donor in a cohort sampled during active COVID-19. The gene calls are TRBV24-1 and TRBJ2-2; 7 bases agree with TRBD2. Here the CDR3 reads CATSDYGGVGLTGELFF. In nucleotides, the CDR3 is TGTGCCACCAGTGACTATGGGGGGGTAGGACTCACCGGGGAGCTGTTTTTT.